This T cell receptor (beta chain) was profiled in a study of vaccination effects on CD4 cells after COVID-19. The overall study: Before sequencing took place, the ViraFEST assay used viral peptide pools to expand antigen-specific CD4+ T cells. General study results and limits: Clones induced by infection and by vaccine showed marked clonal contraction late after vaccination.

After removal of 1 base from V and 0 bases from J, the junction contained 5 bases not matched to a gene. Germline V gives CDR1 SGHAT, CDR2 FQNNGV. The CDR3 runs to 17 residues. Here immunoSEQ multiplex PCR was the method, and the copy in TCRdb shows in-frame clones only, minus some. The sample records fewer than 55,000 clones, roughly 72% being singletons. It was after 10 days of culture that CD4+ T cells were isolated. Every participant took two doses of the BNT162b2 or mRNA-1273 vaccine. Cultures had half their medium replaced with IL-2 medium on days 3 and 7. This clone has ten or more counts. Its antigen is not identified.

Material: CD4+ T cells from PBMCs cultured without peptide, obtained after COVID-19 vaccination. This rearrangement joins TRBV11-2 to TRBJ2-1; 8 nucleotides align to TRBD2. The receptor's source is a human donor who received a COVID-19 vaccine. CDR3 bases: TGTGCCAGCAGCTTAGTAGGCCTAGCGGGCTCCTACAATGAGCAGTTCTTC. Translation gives CASSLVGLAGSYNEQFF.